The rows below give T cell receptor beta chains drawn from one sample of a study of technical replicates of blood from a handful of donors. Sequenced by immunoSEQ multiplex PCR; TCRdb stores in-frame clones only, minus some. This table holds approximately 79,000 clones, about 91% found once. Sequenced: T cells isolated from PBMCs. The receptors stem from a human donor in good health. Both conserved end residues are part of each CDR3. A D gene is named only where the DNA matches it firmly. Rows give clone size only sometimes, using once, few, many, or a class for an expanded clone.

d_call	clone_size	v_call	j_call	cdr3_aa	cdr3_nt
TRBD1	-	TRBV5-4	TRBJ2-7	CASSSRTGGLYEQYF	TGTGCCAGCAGCTCCCGGACAGGGGGTCTCTACGAGCAGTACTTC
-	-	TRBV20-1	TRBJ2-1	CSARVLNEQFF	TGCAGTGCTAGAGTACTCAATGAGCAGTTCTTC
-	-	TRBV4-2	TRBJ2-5	CASSQIGSQETQYF	TGTGCCAGCAGCCAAATCGGGAGTCAAGAGACCCAGTACTTC
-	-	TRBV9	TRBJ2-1	CASSVGGMGNEQFF	TGTGCCAGCAGCGTAGGCGGGATGGGTAATGAGCAGTTCTTC
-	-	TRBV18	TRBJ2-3	CASSPGTSTDTQYF	TGTGCCAGCTCACCGGGGACTAGCACAGATACGCAGTATTTT
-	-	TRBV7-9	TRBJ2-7	CASSLAASEQYF	TGTGCCAGCAGCTTAGCCGCGAGCGAGCAGTACTTC
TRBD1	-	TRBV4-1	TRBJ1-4	CASSQGRQGVWEKLFF	TGCGCCAGCAGCCAGGGGAGACAGGGGGTTTGGGAAAAACTGTTTTTT
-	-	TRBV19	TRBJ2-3	CASSIQVKRPTDTQYF	TGTGCCAGTAGTATCCAAGTTAAGCGCCCCACAGATACGCAGTATTTT
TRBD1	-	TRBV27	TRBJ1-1	CASSFQGVNTEAFF	TGTGCCAGCAGTTTTCAGGGGGTGAACACTGAAGCTTTCTTT
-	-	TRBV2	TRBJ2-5	CASSPIRGETQYF	TGTGCCAGCAGCCCGATCCGGGGGGAGACCCAGTACTTC
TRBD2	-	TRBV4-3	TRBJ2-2	CASSQDLLLAEITGELFF	TGCGCCAGCAGCCAAGATCTCCTACTAGCGGAAATCACCGGGGAGCTGTTTTTT
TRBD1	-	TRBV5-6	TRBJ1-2	CASSLIWDRGLGRDGYTF	TGTGCCAGCAGCTTAATCTGGGACAGGGGGCTTGGTAGGGATGGCTACACCTTC
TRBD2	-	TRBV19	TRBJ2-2	CASSIADLAGVAGELFF	TGTGCCAGTAGTATAGCCGACCTAGCGGGAGTGGCCGGGGAGCTGTTTTTT
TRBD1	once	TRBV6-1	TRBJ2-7	CASSQTGRDYEQYF	TGTGCCAGCAGTCAGACAGGGAGAGACTACGAGCAGTACTTC
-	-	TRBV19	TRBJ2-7	CASSASRDSSYEQYF	TGTGCCAGTAGTGCCAGCCGGGACTCCTCCTACGAGCAGTACTTC
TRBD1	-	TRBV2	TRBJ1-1	CASSEVLGTGTEAFF	TGTGCCAGCAGTGAAGTGTTAGGGACAGGGACTGAAGCTTTCTTT
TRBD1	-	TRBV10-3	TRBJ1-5	CAISVGTEGNQPQHF	TGTGCCATCAGTGTGGGGACAGAGGGCAATCAGCCCCAGCATTTT
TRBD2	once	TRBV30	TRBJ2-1	CAWRGAGDPYNEQFF	TGTGCCTGGAGAGGAGCGGGAGACCCCTACAATGAGCAGTTCTTC
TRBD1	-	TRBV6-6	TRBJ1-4	CASRRNNGQGEKLFF	TGTGCCAGCAGAAGGAATAACGGACAGGGGGAAAAACTGTTTTTT
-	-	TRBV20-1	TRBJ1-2	CSARGAGADTF	TGCAGTGCCCGAGGGGCGGGGGCGGACACCTTC
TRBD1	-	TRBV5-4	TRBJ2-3	CASSLGTGNTDTQYF	TGTGCCAGCAGCTTAGGGACAGGGAACACAGATACGCAGTATTTT
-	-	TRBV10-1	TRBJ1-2	CASSESTGYGYTF	TGCGCCAGCAGTGAGTCGACGGGCTATGGCTACACCTTC
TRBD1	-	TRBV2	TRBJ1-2	CASWTGKTNYGYTF	TGTGCCAGCTGGACAGGGAAGACAAACTATGGCTACACCTTC
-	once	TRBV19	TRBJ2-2	CASSIDTGGELFF	TGTGCCAGTAGTATAGATACCGGGGGGGAGCTGTTTTTT
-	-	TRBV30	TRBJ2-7	CAWSVTTSRYF	TGTGCCTGGAGTGTTACAACCTCCCGGTACTTC
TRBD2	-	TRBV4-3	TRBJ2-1	CASSQGYGRALYNEQFF	TGCGCCAGCAGCCAAGGATACGGGAGGGCCCTTTACAATGAGCAGTTCTTC
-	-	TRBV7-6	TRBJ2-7	CASSLGLRTYEQYF	TGTGCCAGCAGCTTAGGTCTCAGGACATACGAGCAGTACTTC
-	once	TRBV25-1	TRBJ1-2	CASSDVGHFGGYTF	TGTGCCAGCAGTGACGTGGGGCATTTTGGGGGCTACACCTTC
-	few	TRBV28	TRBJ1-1	CASSLPGTVNTEAFF	TGTGCCAGCAGTTTACCAGGGACTGTGAACACTGAAGCTTTCTTT
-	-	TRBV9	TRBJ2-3	CASSGPTGTDTQYF	TGTGCCAGCAGCGGACCGACAGGTACAGATACGCAGTATTTT
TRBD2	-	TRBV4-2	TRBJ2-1	CASSQVSVAGGTYNEQFF	TGTGCCAGCAGCCAAGTTAGTGTAGCGGGAGGGACGTACAATGAGCAGTTCTTC
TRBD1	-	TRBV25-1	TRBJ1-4	CASRDRVTNEKLFF	TGTGCCAGCAGAGACAGGGTAACTAATGAAAAACTGTTTTTT
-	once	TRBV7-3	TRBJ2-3	CASSLTAGSTDTQYF	TGTGCCAGCAGCTTAACCGCGGGGAGCACAGATACGCAGTATTTT
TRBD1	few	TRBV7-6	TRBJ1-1	CASSVGQGRVSEAFF	TGTGCCAGCAGCGTGGGACAGGGGCGCGTTTCTGAAGCTTTCTTT
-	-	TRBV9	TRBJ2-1	CASSVGSTSSVYNEQFF	TGTGCCAGCAGCGTAGGGTCGACTAGTTCGGTATACAATGAGCAGTTCTTC
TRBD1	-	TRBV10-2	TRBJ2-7	CASSEYRGYNYEQYF	TGCGCCAGCAGTGAGTACAGGGGGTATAACTACGAGCAGTACTTC
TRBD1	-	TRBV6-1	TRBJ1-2	CASSGPGTGDYGYTF	TGTGCCAGCAGTGGACCCGGGACAGGGGACTATGGCTACACCTTC
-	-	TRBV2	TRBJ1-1	CASRESGNSRAFF	TGTGCCAGCAGAGAGTCAGGGAACTCTCGCGCTTTCTTT
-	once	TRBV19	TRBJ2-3	CASSIDQAGDTQYF	TGTGCCAGTAGTATAGATCAAGCGGGAGATACGCAGTATTTT
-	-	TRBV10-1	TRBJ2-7	CASSEIGSPTYEQYF	TGCGCCAGCAGTGAGATTGGTAGTCCAACCTACGAGCAGTACTTC
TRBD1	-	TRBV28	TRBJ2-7	CASSFQRGRHEQYF	TGTGCCAGCAGTTTTCAGAGGGGGCGCCACGAGCAGTACTTC
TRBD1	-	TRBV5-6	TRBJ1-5	CASSLLRGQGYQPQHF	TGTGCCAGCAGCTTACTCAGGGGACAGGGGTATCAGCCCCAGCATTTT
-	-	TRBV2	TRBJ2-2	CASIVTGELFF	TGTGCCAGCATAGTCACCGGGGAGCTGTTTTTT
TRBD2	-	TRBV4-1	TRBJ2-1	CASSHPSGSNEQFF	TGCGCCAGCAGCCATCCTAGCGGGAGCAATGAGCAGTTCTTC
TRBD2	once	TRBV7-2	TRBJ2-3	CASSLVGGRAKDTQYF	TGTGCCAGCAGCTTGGTAGGCGGGAGGGCAAAAGATACGCAGTATTTT
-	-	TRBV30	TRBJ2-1	CAWSGVNNEQFF	TGTGCCTGGAGCGGGGTTAACAATGAGCAGTTCTTC
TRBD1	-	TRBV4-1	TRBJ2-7	CASSQVGQGRGSYEQYF	TGCGCCAGCAGCCAAGTGGGACAGGGGCGAGGCTCCTACGAGCAGTACTTC
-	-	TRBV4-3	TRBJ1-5	CASSHDAAEDQPQHF	TGCGCCAGCAGCCACGACGCGGCCGAGGATCAGCCCCAGCATTTT
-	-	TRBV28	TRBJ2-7	CATKKAGGTYEQYF	TGTGCCACCAAAAAGGCAGGGGGGACCTACGAGCAGTACTTC
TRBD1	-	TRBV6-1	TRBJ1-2	CASSDRTGASHGYTF	TGTGCCAGCAGTGACAGGACAGGGGCTTCCCATGGCTACACCTTC
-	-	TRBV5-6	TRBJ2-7	CASSVLLGDEQYF	TGTGCCAGCAGCGTCCTCCTTGGAGACGAGCAGTACTTC
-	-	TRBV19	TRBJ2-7	CASSIYDTSYEQYF	TGTGCCAGTAGTATCTATGACACCTCCTACGAGCAGTACTTC
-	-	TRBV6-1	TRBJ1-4	CASRSYNEKLFF	TGTGCCAGCCGTTCCTATAATGAAAAACTGTTTTTT